The 21 T cell receptor beta chains given below trace back to one sample, sequenced in a study of cytomegalovirus exposure and HLA in healthy donors. 13 Jbeta primers and 60 Vbeta primers were used for the PCR. Assay used: immunoSEQ multiplex PCR; TCRdb lists only in-frame clones, some missing. Here the sample spans some 160,000 clones, roughly 62% being singletons. The sequenced sample was PBMCs. These receptors were collected from a man aged 55 to 70 in good health and CMV-seronegative.

The chain couples TRBV2 to TRBJ2-7; possible D gene TRBD2, 5 bases. Per the germline V gene, CDR1 is SNHLY and CDR2 is FYNNEI. V was clipped by 5 bases and J by 3 bases, with 11 bases between them. There are 13 residues in the CDR3. As DNA, the CDR3 is TGTGCCAGCAGTCTTCGGGGAGACTACGAGCAGTACTTC. Residues: CASSLRGDYEQYF.

The chain carries TRBV6-1 and TRBJ2-7; 9 bases line up with TRBD2. CDR3 length: 15 residues. CDR1 MNHNS and CDR2 SASEGT come from the germline V gene. The V and J ends lost 7 bases and 2 bases, in that order; junction bases with no gene match: 9. CDR3 nucleotide sequence: TGTGCCAGCACCCGAGGGGCGGGAGGGACCTACGAGCAGTACTTC. Amino acids: CASTRGAGGTYEQYF.

The chain uses TRBV11-1 and TRBJ1-1, with D unresolved. This CDR3 is built from 13 residues. Looked up from germline, CDR1 is SGHAT and CDR2 is FQDESV (reference sequence). V was shortened by 7 bases and J by 0 bases, with 9 bases between the two germline ends. CDR3 sequence: CASTPTVNTEAFF. The CDR3 bases are TGTGCCAGCACGCCAACAGTGAACACTGAAGCTTTCTTT.

This clone came up a few times. V is TRBV19 and J is TRBJ1-1; D call uncertain. V gave up 6 bases and J gave up 6 bases, with 14 bases separating them. This CDR3 has 13 amino acids. The germline V gene encodes CDR1 LNHDA and CDR2 SQIVND (reference sequence). CDR3 bases: TGTGCCAGTAGGCCTTCAGGTAGACCTGAAGCTTTCTTT. This sequence encodes CASRPSGRPEAFF.

V and J are TRBV7-2 and TRBJ2-5, with 8 bases that match TRBD2. Germline CDR1 and CDR2: SGHTA and FQGNSA. Trimming at V came to 0 bases and at J to 1 base, leaving 4 bases not matched to a gene. This CDR3 region has 16 residues. CDR3 sequence reads: CASSLAISGTQETQYF. In DNA, the CDR3 is TGTGCCAGCAGCTTAGCAATTAGCGGGACCCAAGAGACCCAGTACTTC.

The chain has TRBV19 and TRBJ1-2; D might be TRBD1 (6 bases). With 5 bases removed from V and 9 bases from J, the gap between germline ends came to 16 bases. The CDR3 contains 13 residues. The V gene's germline CDR1 is LNHDA and CDR2 SQIVND (reference sequence). CDR3 in DNA: TGTGCCAGTAGTCAACAGGGTTTGGGTAGCTACACCTTC. This codes for CASSQQGLGSYTF.

The chain links TRBV6-6 to TRBJ2-7, with TRBD1 matching 7 bases. Trimming took 4 bases from V and 0 from J; bases not matched to a gene: 6. The CDR3 covers 15 residues. Germline V CDR1 and CDR2: MNHNY, SVGAGI (reference sequence). The CDR3 DNA reads as TGTGCCAGCAGTTTTATCAGGGGGTACTCCTACGAGCAGTACTTC. It translates to CASSFIRGYSYEQYF.

The chain employs TRBV28 and TRBJ1-4; the D is unclear. Between the trimmed V and J ends, which lost 2 bases and 8 bases, there was a span of 12 bases. Looked up from germline, CDR1 is MDHEN and CDR2 is SYDVKM. The CDR3 loop spans 14 amino acids. Written as DNA, the CDR3 is TGTGCCAGCAGTTTAAACTGGTCCGCCGAAAAACTGTTTTTT. The encoded protein is CASSLNWSAEKLFF. The full variable domain, rest sourced from reference TRBV28 and TRBJ1-4, is DVKVTQSSRYLVKRTGEKVFLECVQDMDHENMFWYRQDPGLGLRLIYFSYDVKMKEKGDIPEGYSVSREKKERFSLILESASTNQTSMYLCASSLNWSAEKLFFGSGTQLSVL.

The chain recombines TRBV7-2 with TRBJ1-3, with 9 bases fitting TRBD1. Germline V CDR1 and CDR2: SGHTA, FQGNSA. The J segment lost 3 bases and the V segment lost 5 bases, leaving 5 bases of the junction unmatched. The CDR3 is 15 residues long. The CDR3 region is CASSPQTGGGNTIYF. CDR3 coding DNA: TGTGCCAGCAGCCCACAGACAGGGGGTGGAAACACCATATATTTT.

This chain uses TRBV25-1 with TRBJ2-7, with D perhaps matching TRBD2 (6 bases). Trimming removed 6 bases from V and 6 bases from J, with 15 bases in between. Per germline, CDR1 MGHDK and CDR2 SYGVNS. The CDR3 has 13 amino acids. This CDR3 reads CASSVTSTGEQYF. CDR3 bases: TGTGCCAGCAGCGTAACTAGCACGGGCGAGCAGTACTTC.

The chain joins TRBV19 to TRBJ2-2, with D maybe TRBD2 (6 bases). Deletions cut 3 bases from V and 4 bases from J, with 12 bases between. Germline V gene data show CDR1 as LNHDA and CDR2 as SQIVND (reference sequence). This CDR3 region has 15 residues. In nucleotides, the CDR3 is TGTGCCAGTAGTATGATTAGCGGAGCCACCGGGGAGCTGTTTTTT. It is translated as CASSMISGATGELFF.

This chain uses TRBV30 with TRBJ2-2; TRBD2 is a possible D gene (6 bases). With 0 bases removed from V and 0 bases from J, the gap between germline ends came to 17 bases. The germline V gene encodes CDR1 GTSNPN and CDR2 SVGIG (reference sequence). The CDR3 length is 18 residues. CDR3 coding DNA: TGTGCCTGGAGTGTTTTTAAAGGGACTCCCGCGAACACCGGGGAGCTGTTTTTT. Translating it yields CAWSVFKGTPANTGELFF.

This chain joins TRBV15 and TRBJ2-7, with TRBD1 matching 7 bases. This CDR3 comprises 15 residues. Germline loops: CDR1 LNHNV, CDR2 YYDKDF (reference sequence). The V gene end was trimmed by 3 bases and the J gene end by 2 bases; junction bases not matched to a gene: 7. The CDR3 sequence is CATSRPGQVAYEQYF. CDR3 nucleotides: TGTGCCACCAGCAGGCCCGGACAGGTCGCCTACGAGCAGTACTTC.

The rearrangement uses TRBV14 and TRBJ1-2; the D is unclear. Looked up from germline, CDR1 is SGHDN and CDR2 is FVKESK. There are 15 residues in the CDR3. The V gene lost 6 bases and the J gene lost 2 bases, with 16 bases spanning the gap. CDR3 protein: CASRIAGEPNYGYTF. CDR3 nucleotide sequence: TGTGCCAGCAGGATTGCCGGGGAGCCCAACTATGGCTACACCTTC.

This sequence joins TRBV30 and TRBJ1-1; perhaps TRBD1 as D (5 bases). CDR3 length: 13 amino acids. Germline V gene lookup returns CDR1 GTSNPN and CDR2 SVGIG (reference sequence). With 5 bases removed from V and 3 bases from J, the gap between germline ends came to 13 bases. The CDR3 protein is CAWEPQGYTEAFF. CDR3 sequence (DNA): TGTGCCTGGGAACCTCAGGGATACACTGAAGCTTTCTTT.

The J gene is TRBJ2-5, the V gene TRBV7-3, with 13 bases identical to TRBD2. J was trimmed by 5 bases and V by 0 bases; bases with no gene match: 9. The CDR3 contains 18 residues. CDR1 and CDR2 (germline): SGHTA, FQGTGA. CDR3 amino acids: CASSLTHTSGRAGETQYF. In DNA, the CDR3 is TGTGCCAGCAGCTTAACGCATACTAGCGGGAGGGCCGGGGAGACCCAGTACTTC.

The rearrangement joins TRBV4-1 to TRBJ1-5; D uncertain. In germline, CDR1 is MGHRA, CDR2 YSYEKL. There are 16 residues in the CDR3. The V end was cut by 0 bases, the J end by 0 bases, with 9 bases between. Here the CDR3 DNA reads TGCGCCAGCAGCCAAGAGAGCGGGTATAGCAATCAGCCCCAGCATTTT. Translated: CASSQESGYSNQPQHF.

This clone was detected a few times. J is TRBJ1-2 and V is TRBV7-9, with 7 bases fitting TRBD1. Germline V gives CDR1 SEHNR, CDR2 FQNEAQ (reference sequence). Trimming took 5 bases from V and 4 from J; bases not matched to a gene: 7. The CDR3 contains 14 residues. The CDR3 is CASSPGTAPYGYTF. The CDR3 nucleotides are TGTGCCAGCAGCCCCGGGACAGCGCCCTATGGCTACACCTTC.

The gene calls are TRBV7-9 and TRBJ1-1; perhaps TRBD1 as D (5 bases). The CDR3 length is 13 residues. Germline CDR1 is SEHNR and CDR2 is FQNEAQ (reference sequence). The ends were cut back, 3 bases at V and 6 bases at J, with 11 bases in the middle. The CDR3 DNA reads as TGTGCCAGCAGCTTGGGGGGGAGGGCTGAAGCTTTCTTT. Its protein is CASSLGGRAEAFF.

This chain joins TRBV21-1 and TRBJ1-1; the D call TRBD1 from the table was never checked on the DNA. TRBV21-1 is labeled a pseudogene. The CDR3 length is 15 residues. DNA of the CDR3: TGTGCCAGCAGCGACCGGGACAGGGGACAGACTGAAGCTTTCTTT. Its protein product is CASSDRDRGQTEAFF.

The chain is built from TRBV9 and TRBJ1-3; 7 nucleotides line up with TRBD1. The germline V gene has CDR1 SGDLS and CDR2 YYNGEE. The CDR3 is made up of 16 amino acids. Trimming cost V 0 bases and J 0 bases; bases outside gene matches: 3. The CDR3 protein is CASSVAGQSSGNTIYF. The CDR3 DNA follows: TGTGCCAGCAGCGTAGCGGGACAGAGCTCTGGAAACACCATATATTTT.